One and the same sample provided the 12 T cell receptor beta chains below, sequenced in a study of blood T cell repertoires in COVID-19. Only in-frame clones appear in the TCRdb table, and some are missing; sequencing was by immunoSEQ multiplex PCR. The sample includes about 200,000 clones, about 89% of them seen just once. The sample consisted of peripheral blood. These receptors were taken from a middle-aged man with acute or convalescent COVID-19.

The chain recombines TRBV5-1 with TRBJ1-1, with D perhaps matching TRBD1 (5 bases). The CDR3 length is 15 residues. Trimming removed 3 bases at V and 1 base at J, with 13 bases between. CDR1 SGHRS and CDR2 YFSETQ come from the germline V gene. This CDR3 is CASSSVQGANTEAFF. The CDR3 coding sequence is TGCGCCAGCAGCTCCGTTCAAGGGGCGAACACTGAAGCTTTCTTT.

The chain uses TRBV24-1 and TRBJ2-3; 8 nucleotides match TRBD1. The CDR3 has 14 amino acids. V was clipped by 5 bases and J by 4 bases; unmatched bases: 4. Germline V gives CDR1 KGHDR, CDR2 SFDVKD. The CDR3 DNA is TGTGCCACCAGTGGCAAGACAGGGGCAGATACGCAGTATTTT. Protein sequence: CATSGKTGADTQYF.

The rearrangement uses TRBV5-8 and TRBJ2-6, with 11 bases that match TRBD1. With 0 bases clipped from V and 2 bases from J, the junction kept 1 base outside the gene matches. Germline loops: CDR1 SGHTS, CDR2 YDEGEE. The CDR3 contains 17 residues. CDR3 in DNA: TGTGCCAGCAGCTTGGGGACAGGGGGCCCTGGGGCCAACGTCCTGACTTTC. Protein: CASSLGTGGPGANVLTF. Full variable domain (missing parts from reference TRBV5-8 and TRBJ2-6): EAGVTQSPTHLIKTRGQQATLRCSPISGHTSVYWYQQALGLGLQFLLWYDEGEERNRGNFPPRFSGRQFPNYSSELNVNALELEDSALYLCASSLGTGGPGANVLTFGAGSRLTVL.

This chain links TRBV11-2 with TRBJ2-3; 7 positions match TRBD2. Germline assignment: CDR1 SGHAT and CDR2 FQNNGV. J gave up 4 bases and V 1 base, and 8 bases lay outside the gene matches. CDR3 size: 16 residues. Here the CDR3 reads CASSLVGGARADTQYF. The CDR3 coding sequence is TGTGCCAGCAGCTTAGTGGGAGGGGCCAGAGCAGATACGCAGTATTTT.

The chain recombines TRBV19 with TRBJ1-1, with TRBD1 identical over 8 bases. CDR1 LNHDA and CDR2 SQIVND come from the germline V gene (reference sequence). V lost 7 bases, J lost 7 bases, and 14 bases stayed unmatched. The CDR3 is 15 amino acids. The CDR3 nucleotides are TGTGCCAGTATCGACAGGGGCCGGGTGAGGGGTGAAGCTTTCTTT. Translation: CASIDRGRVRGEAFF.

The sample holds one count of this clone. The chain couples TRBV24-1 to TRBJ2-7, with 10 bases identical to TRBD1. Germline values: CDR1 KGHDR, CDR2 SFDVKD. V shed 3 bases and J 2 bases; nucleotides not matched to a gene: 15. This CDR3 contains 19 residues. CDR3 loop: CATSDGTGDTTQSPYEQYF. CDR3 nucleotides: TGTGCCACCAGTGATGGGACAGGGGACACCACCCAGAGCCCCTACGAGCAGTACTTC.

The rearrangement links TRBV7-3 to TRBJ1-1, with 7 positions matching TRBD1. J lost 8 bases, V lost 5 bases, and 8 bases had no gene match. Per germline, CDR1 SGHTA and CDR2 FQGTGA. This CDR3 is built from 13 residues. CDR3 protein: CASSREGAAEAFF. DNA for the CDR3: TGTGCCAGCAGCCGTGAGGGGGCGGCGGAAGCTTTCTTT.

V and J are TRBV4-2 and TRBJ2-5; 9 positions match TRBD2. The CDR3 runs to 15 residues. The germline V gene has CDR1 LGHNA and CDR2 YNFKEQ. J was trimmed by 4 bases and V by 0 bases; bases with no gene match: 3. The CDR3 here is CASSQEGSGGETQYF. CDR3 DNA sequence: TGTGCCAGCAGCCAAGAGGGTAGCGGGGGAGAGACCCAGTACTTC.

The gene calls are TRBV20-1 and TRBJ2-7; TRBD2 might be the D (5 bases). There are 14 residues in the CDR3. Trimming left V 3 bases short and J 6 bases short, with 18 bases between. Germline CDR1 and CDR2: DFQATT and SNEGSKA (reference sequence). The CDR3 is CSASRPGTSGEQYF. CDR3 coding DNA: TGCAGTGCTAGTAGGCCGGGAACAAGCGGCGAGCAGTACTTC.

A few counts support this clone. CDR3 nucleotides: TGTGCCAGCAGCCACCCAGGGTCACCCCTCCACTTT. It translates to CASSHPGSPLHF. The chain combines TRBV7-9 with TRBJ1-6; a possible D gene is TRBD1 (5 bases). Trimming took 5 bases from V and 10 from J, leaving 9 bases between them. Germline values: CDR1 SEHNR, CDR2 FQNEAQ (reference sequence). This CDR3 has 12 residues. The variable domain in full, completed from reference TRBV7-9 and TRBJ1-6, reads DTGVSQNPRHKITKRGQNVTFRCDPISEHNRLYWYRQTLGQGPEFLTYFQNEAQLEKSRLLSDRFSAERPKGSFSTLEIQRTEQGDSAMYLCASSHPGSPLHFGNGTRLTVT.

This chain connects TRBV5-1 to TRBJ2-5, with D possibly matching TRBD2 (6 bases). The CDR3 has 14 residues. V dropped 1 base and J dropped 1 base, with 8 bases sitting between them. Germline CDR1 and CDR2: SGHRS and YFSETQ. The CDR3 spells CASSLYGGQETQYF. DNA for the CDR3: TGCGCCAGCAGCTTGTACGGGGGCCAAGAGACCCAGTACTTC.

The rearrangement uses TRBV2 and TRBJ1-4; TRBD1 is a possible D gene (5 bases). Trimming took off 6 bases at V and 5 bases at J, with 10 bases between the two ends. CDR1 is SNHLY, CDR2 FYNNEI, per germline. CDR3 length equals 13 residues. The CDR3 region is CASSRDSNEKLFF. The CDR3 DNA is TGTGCCAGCAGCCGGGACTCGAATGAAAAACTGTTTTTT.